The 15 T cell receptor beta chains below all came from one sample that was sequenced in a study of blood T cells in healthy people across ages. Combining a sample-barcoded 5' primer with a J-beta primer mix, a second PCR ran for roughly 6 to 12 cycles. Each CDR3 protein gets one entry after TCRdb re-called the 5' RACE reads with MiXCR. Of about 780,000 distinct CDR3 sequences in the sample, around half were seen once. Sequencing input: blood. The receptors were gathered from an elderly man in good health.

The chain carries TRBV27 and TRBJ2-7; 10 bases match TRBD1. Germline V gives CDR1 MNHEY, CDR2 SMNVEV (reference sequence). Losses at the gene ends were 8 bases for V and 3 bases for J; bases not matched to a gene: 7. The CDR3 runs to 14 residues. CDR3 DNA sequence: TGTGCCAGCGGAATCGGGACAGGGGTCTACGAGCAGTACTTC. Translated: CASGIGTGVYEQYF.

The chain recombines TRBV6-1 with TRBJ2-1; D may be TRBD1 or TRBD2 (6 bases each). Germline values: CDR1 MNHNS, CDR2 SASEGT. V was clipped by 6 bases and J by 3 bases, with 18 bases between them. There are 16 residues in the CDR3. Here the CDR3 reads CASSPRGDKIYNEQFF. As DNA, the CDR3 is TGTGCCAGCAGCCCAAGGGGGGACAAAATCTACAATGAGCAGTTCTTC.

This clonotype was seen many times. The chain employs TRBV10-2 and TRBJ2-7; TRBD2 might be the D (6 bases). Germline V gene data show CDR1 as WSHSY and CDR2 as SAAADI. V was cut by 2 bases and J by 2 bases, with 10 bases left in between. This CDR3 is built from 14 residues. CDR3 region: CASSEPGLTYEQYF. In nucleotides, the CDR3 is TGCGCCAGCAGTGAGCCGGGACTGACCTACGAGCAGTACTTC.

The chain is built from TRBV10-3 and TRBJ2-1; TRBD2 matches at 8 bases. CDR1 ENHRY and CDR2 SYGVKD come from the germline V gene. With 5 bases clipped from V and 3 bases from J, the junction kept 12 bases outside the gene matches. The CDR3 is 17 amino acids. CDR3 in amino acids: CAISLERSGRSYNEQFF. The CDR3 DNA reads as TGTGCCATCAGTCTAGAGAGGAGCGGGAGAAGCTACAATGAGCAGTTCTTC.

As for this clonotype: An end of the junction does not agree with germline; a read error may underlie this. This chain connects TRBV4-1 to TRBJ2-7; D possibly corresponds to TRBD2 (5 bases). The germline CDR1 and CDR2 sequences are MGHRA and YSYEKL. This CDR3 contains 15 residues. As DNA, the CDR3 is TGCGCCAGCAGCCAAGAACCGGGGAGCTCCTACGAGCGGTACTTC. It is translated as CASSQEPGSSYERYF.

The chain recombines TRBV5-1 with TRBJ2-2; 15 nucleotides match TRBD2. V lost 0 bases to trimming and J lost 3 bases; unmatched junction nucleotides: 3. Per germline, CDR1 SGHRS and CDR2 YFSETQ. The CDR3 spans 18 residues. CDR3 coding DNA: TGCGCCAGCAGCTTGGAGGGACTAGCGGGAGGCCACACCGGGGAGCTGTTTTTT. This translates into CASSLEGLAGGHTGELFF.

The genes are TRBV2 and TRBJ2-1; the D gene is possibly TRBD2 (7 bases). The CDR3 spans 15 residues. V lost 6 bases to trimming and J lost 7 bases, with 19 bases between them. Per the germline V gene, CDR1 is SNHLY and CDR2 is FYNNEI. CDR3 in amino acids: CASRVGVGGVNEQFF. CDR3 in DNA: TGTGCCAGCAGAGTAGGGGTAGGGGGGGTGAATGAGCAGTTCTTC. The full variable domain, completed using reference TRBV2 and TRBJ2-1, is EPEVTQTPSHQVTQMGQEVILRCVPISNHLYFYWYRQILGQKVEFLVSFYNNEISEKSEIFDDQFSVERPDGSNFTLKIRSTKLEDSAMYFCASRVGVGGVNEQFFGPGTRLTVL.

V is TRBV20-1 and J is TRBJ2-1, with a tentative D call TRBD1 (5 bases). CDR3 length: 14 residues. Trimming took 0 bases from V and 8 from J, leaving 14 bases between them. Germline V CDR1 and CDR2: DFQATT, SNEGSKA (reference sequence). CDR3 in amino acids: CSARDTQGAYEQFF. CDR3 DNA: TGCAGTGCTAGAGATACCCAGGGTGCCTATGAGCAGTTCTTC.

CDR3 residues: CASSLEGREEQFF. The DNA for the CDR3 is TGTGCCAGCAGCTTAGAGGGGCGGGAGGAGCAGTTCTTC. The rearrangement uses TRBV11-2 and TRBJ2-1, with 7 bases lining up with TRBD2. The V gene's germline CDR1 is SGHAT and CDR2 FQNNGV. Trimming removed 0 bases from V and 10 bases from J; junction bases left unmatched: 3. The CDR3 covers 13 residues.

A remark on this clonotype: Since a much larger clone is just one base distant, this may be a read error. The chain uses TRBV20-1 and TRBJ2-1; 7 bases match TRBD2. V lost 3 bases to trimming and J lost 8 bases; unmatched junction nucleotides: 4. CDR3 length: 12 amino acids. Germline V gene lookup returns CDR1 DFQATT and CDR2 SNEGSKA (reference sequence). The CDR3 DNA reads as TGCAGTGCTAGCGCTAGCGGATATGAGCAGTTCTTC. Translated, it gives CSASASGYEQFF.

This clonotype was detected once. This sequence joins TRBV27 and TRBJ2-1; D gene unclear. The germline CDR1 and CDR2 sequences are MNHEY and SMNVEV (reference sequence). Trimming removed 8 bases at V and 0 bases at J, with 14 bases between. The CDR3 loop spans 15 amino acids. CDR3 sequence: CASHRRASSYNEQFF. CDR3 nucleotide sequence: TGTGCCAGCCACAGACGGGCAAGCTCCTACAATGAGCAGTTCTTC.

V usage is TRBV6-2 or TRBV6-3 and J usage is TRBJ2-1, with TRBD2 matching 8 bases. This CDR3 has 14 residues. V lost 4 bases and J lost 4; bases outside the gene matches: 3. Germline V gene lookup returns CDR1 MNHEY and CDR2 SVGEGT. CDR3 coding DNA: TGTGCCAGCAGTTGGGGACTAGAATACAATGAGCAGTTCTTC. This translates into CASSWGLEYNEQFF.

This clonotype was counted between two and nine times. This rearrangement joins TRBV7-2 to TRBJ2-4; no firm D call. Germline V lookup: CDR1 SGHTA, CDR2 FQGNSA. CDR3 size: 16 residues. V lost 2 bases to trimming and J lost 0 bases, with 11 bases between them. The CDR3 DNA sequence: TGTGCCAGCAGCTTACCTGGTTCACTAGCCAAAAACATTCAGTACTTC. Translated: CASSLPGSLAKNIQYF.

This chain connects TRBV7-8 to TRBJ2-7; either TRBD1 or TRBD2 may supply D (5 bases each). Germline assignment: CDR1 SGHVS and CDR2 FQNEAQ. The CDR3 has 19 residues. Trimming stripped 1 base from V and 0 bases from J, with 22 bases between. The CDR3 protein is CASSLVAAMGTASSYEQYF. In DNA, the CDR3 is TGTGCCAGCAGCTTAGTAGCCGCCATGGGGACGGCGAGCTCCTACGAGCAGTACTTC.

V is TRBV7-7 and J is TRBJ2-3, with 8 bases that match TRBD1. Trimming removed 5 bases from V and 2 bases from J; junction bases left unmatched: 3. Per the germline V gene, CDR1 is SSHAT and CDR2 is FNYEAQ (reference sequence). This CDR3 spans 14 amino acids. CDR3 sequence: CASSRQGNTDTQYF. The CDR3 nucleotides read TGTGCCAGCAGCAGACAGGGGAACACAGATACGCAGTATTTT.